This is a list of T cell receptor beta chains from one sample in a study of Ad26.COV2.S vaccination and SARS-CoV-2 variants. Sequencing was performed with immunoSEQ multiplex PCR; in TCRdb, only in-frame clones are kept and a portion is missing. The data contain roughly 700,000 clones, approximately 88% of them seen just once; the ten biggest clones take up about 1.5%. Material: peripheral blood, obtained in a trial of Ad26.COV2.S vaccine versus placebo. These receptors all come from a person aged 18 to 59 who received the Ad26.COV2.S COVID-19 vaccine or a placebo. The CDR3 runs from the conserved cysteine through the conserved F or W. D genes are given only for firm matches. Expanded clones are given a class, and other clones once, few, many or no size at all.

CDR3nt: TGTGCCAGCAGCCCAACTGCTTATGAAGCTTTCTTT
CDR3aa: CASSPTAYEAFF
v_gene: TRBV12-3/TRBV12-4
abundance: once
d_gene: -
j_gene: TRBJ1-1

CDR3nt: TGCGCCAGCAGTGGGGTGGGAGGGCAGACTAACTATGGCTACACCTTC
CDR3aa: CASSGVGGQTNYGYTF
v_gene: TRBV10-2
abundance: once
d_gene: -
j_gene: TRBJ1-2

CDR3nt: TGTGCCAGCATATCCCAAAGGGAACCTGGGACCACCCAGTACTTC
CDR3aa: CASISQREPGTTQYF
v_gene: TRBV7-8
abundance: -
d_gene: -
j_gene: TRBJ2-5

CDR3nt: TGTGCCAGCAGCCAGCGGGGACTAGCGGGAGCTTACGAGCAGTACTTC
CDR3aa: CASSQRGLAGAYEQYF
v_gene: TRBV3-1/TRBV3-2
abundance: -
d_gene: TRBD2
j_gene: TRBJ2-7

CDR3nt: TGTGCCAGCAGTGAAGAGGGGGTCACCGGGGAGCTGTTTTTT
CDR3aa: CASSEEGVTGELFF
v_gene: TRBV6-1
abundance: -
d_gene: -
j_gene: TRBJ2-2

CDR3nt: TGTGCCACCAGTGATTCGGGCCGAGGATCAGGGGAGACCCAGTACTTC
CDR3aa: CATSDSGRGSGETQYF
v_gene: TRBV24-1
abundance: few
d_gene: -
j_gene: TRBJ2-5

CDR3nt: TGTGCCAGCAGCTTAGGACAGGGGGCGAACACTGAAGCTTTCTTT
CDR3aa: CASSLGQGANTEAFF
v_gene: TRBV11-2
abundance: -
d_gene: TRBD1
j_gene: TRBJ1-1

CDR3nt: TGTGCCAGCAGCCCAGGCGCTGACTGGGTGAACGAGCAGTACTTC
CDR3aa: CASSPGADWVNEQYF
v_gene: TRBV7-9
abundance: -
d_gene: -
j_gene: TRBJ2-7

CDR3nt: TGTGCCAGCAGCCTCGGACCGGTTAACTATGGCTACACCTTC
CDR3aa: CASSLGPVNYGYTF
v_gene: TRBV11-2
abundance: -
d_gene: -
j_gene: TRBJ1-2

CDR3nt: TGTGCCATCAGGTTGACAGACCTCACCGGGGAGCTGTTTTTT
CDR3aa: CAIRLTDLTGELFF
v_gene: TRBV10-3
abundance: -
d_gene: -
j_gene: TRBJ2-2

CDR3nt: TGTGCCAGCAGCTTGGGGCAGGGAGTTTGGGCGGTTCGGGACACTGAAGCTTTCTTT
CDR3aa: CASSLGQGVWAVRDTEAFF
v_gene: TRBV5-8
abundance: -
d_gene: -
j_gene: TRBJ1-1

CDR3nt: TGTGCCAGTAGTGGGGACAGGCTAAACATTCAGTACTTC
CDR3aa: CASSGDRLNIQYF
v_gene: TRBV19
abundance: -
d_gene: TRBD1
j_gene: TRBJ2-4

CDR3nt: TGTGCCAGCAGTGAAGCGTTGGCGGCAGGGACGGCAAAACTGTTTTTT
CDR3aa: CASSEALAAGTAKLFF
v_gene: TRBV2
abundance: -
d_gene: -
j_gene: TRBJ1-4

CDR3nt: TGTGCCAGTAGTGAAAGACATTTAGGCAATCAGCCCCAGCATTTT
CDR3aa: CASSERHLGNQPQHF
v_gene: TRBV19
abundance: -
d_gene: -
j_gene: TRBJ1-5

CDR3nt: TGTGCCAGCAGCCAGCGGGGGGGCCTCGAGACCCAGTACTTC
CDR3aa: CASSQRGGLETQYF
v_gene: TRBV6-5
abundance: -
d_gene: TRBD2
j_gene: TRBJ2-5

CDR3nt: TGTGCTAGTGCGACTTTGTGGGCGGGAGCCTCGGGGGAGCTGTTTTTT
CDR3aa: CASATLWAGASGELFF
v_gene: TRBV12-5
abundance: -
d_gene: TRBD2
j_gene: TRBJ2-2

CDR3nt: TGCGCCAGCAGCCGACAGGGGACCACCTCCTACGAGCAGTACTTC
CDR3aa: CASSRQGTTSYEQYF
v_gene: TRBV5-1
abundance: -
d_gene: TRBD1
j_gene: TRBJ2-7

CDR3nt: TGTGCCACCAGCAGAGCAGGGGGAGGCACTGAAGCTTTCTTT
CDR3aa: CATSRAGGGTEAFF
v_gene: TRBV15
abundance: once
d_gene: TRBD1
j_gene: TRBJ1-1

CDR3nt: TGTGCCTGGAGACCGGGACATGGGGACCGGACCCGAACAGATACGCAGTATTTT
CDR3aa: CAWRPGHGDRTRTDTQYF
v_gene: TRBV30
abundance: -
d_gene: -
j_gene: TRBJ2-3

CDR3nt: TGTGCCAGCAGTGCTAGCGGGGGGAGAAATACGCAGTATTTT
CDR3aa: CASSASGGRNTQYF
v_gene: TRBV2
abundance: -
d_gene: TRBD2
j_gene: TRBJ2-3

CDR3nt: TGCGCCAGCTCTTGGACCGGGACGGCGAACACCGGGGAGCTGTTTTTT
CDR3aa: CASSWTGTANTGELFF
v_gene: TRBV5-1
abundance: once
d_gene: -
j_gene: TRBJ2-2

CDR3nt: TGTGCCAGCAGTTATCGACAGGGGGAGACCCAGTACTTC
CDR3aa: CASSYRQGETQYF
v_gene: TRBV6-6
abundance: -
d_gene: TRBD1
j_gene: TRBJ2-5

CDR3nt: TGTGCCAGCAGCCAAGATATCGTTCCAGTCTATGGCTACACCTTC
CDR3aa: CASSQDIVPVYGYTF
v_gene: TRBV14
abundance: -
d_gene: -
j_gene: TRBJ1-2

CDR3nt: TGTGCCAGCAGCTTAATTACGGGTCACGAGCAGTACTTC
CDR3aa: CASSLITGHEQYF
v_gene: TRBV7-2
abundance: -
d_gene: -
j_gene: TRBJ2-7

CDR3nt: TGTGCCAGTAACCCTGCCCGGGGGGGCAATCAGCCCCAGCATTTT
CDR3aa: CASNPARGGNQPQHF
v_gene: TRBV19
abundance: -
d_gene: -
j_gene: TRBJ1-5

CDR3nt: TGTGCCAGCAGCCCTCTGGGACAGGGGTATGGCTACACCTTC
CDR3aa: CASSPLGQGYGYTF
v_gene: TRBV14
abundance: -
d_gene: TRBD1
j_gene: TRBJ1-2

CDR3nt: TGTGCCAGCAGCGCTAGTGGGACAGTATACAATGAGCAGTTCTTC
CDR3aa: CASSASGTVYNEQFF
v_gene: TRBV6-5
abundance: -
d_gene: TRBD1
j_gene: TRBJ2-1

CDR3nt: TGTGCCTGGACCCAGAGGGCAGATTCTCCCCAGCATTTT
CDR3aa: CAWTQRADSPQHF
v_gene: TRBV30
abundance: once
d_gene: -
j_gene: TRBJ1-5

CDR3nt: TGTGCCAGCAGCTTAGAACCAGCCGCTATTTATCAGCCCCAGCATTTT
CDR3aa: CASSLEPAAIYQPQHF
v_gene: TRBV7-8
abundance: -
d_gene: -
j_gene: TRBJ1-5

CDR3nt: TGTGCCAGCAGCTCGGGACAGGGGGCGCGAGGCTACACCTTC
CDR3aa: CASSSGQGARGYTF
v_gene: TRBV7-8
abundance: once
d_gene: TRBD1
j_gene: TRBJ1-2

CDR3nt: TGTGCCAGCAGTCCCGGGACAGGCTACGAGCAGTACTTC
CDR3aa: CASSPGTGYEQYF
v_gene: TRBV7-2
abundance: -
d_gene: TRBD1
j_gene: TRBJ2-7

CDR3nt: TGCGCCAGCAGCCTCCCTGAGGGTACGCAGTATTTT
CDR3aa: CASSLPEGTQYF
v_gene: TRBV4-1
abundance: once
d_gene: -
j_gene: TRBJ2-3

CDR3nt: TGTGCCACCTCCCCGAGGGACAACGACTATGGCTACACCTTC
CDR3aa: CATSPRDNDYGYTF
v_gene: TRBV6-5
abundance: -
d_gene: -
j_gene: TRBJ1-2

CDR3nt: TGTGCCAGCTCACCTACTAACACTAATCAGCCCCAGCATTTT
CDR3aa: CASSPTNTNQPQHF
v_gene: TRBV18
abundance: -
d_gene: -
j_gene: TRBJ1-5

CDR3nt: TGTGCCAGCAGCTTAGCGGGGCGGGGAACAGATACGCAGTATTTT
CDR3aa: CASSLAGRGTDTQYF
v_gene: TRBV7-9
abundance: -
d_gene: -
j_gene: TRBJ2-3

CDR3nt: TGTGCCAGCAGTTACTCGATGAACGGAGCCTACGAGCAGTACTTC
CDR3aa: CASSYSMNGAYEQYF
v_gene: TRBV6-5
abundance: few
d_gene: -
j_gene: TRBJ2-7

CDR3nt: TGTGCCAGCAGTTACAACGTCCGGGACACCGGGGAGATGGTTTATCAGCCCCAGCATTTT
CDR3aa: CASSYNVRDTGEMVYQPQHF
v_gene: TRBV6-2/TRBV6-3
abundance: once
d_gene: -
j_gene: TRBJ1-5

CDR3nt: TGTGCCAGTAGTCCGACTAGCACAGATACGCAGTATTTT
CDR3aa: CASSPTSTDTQYF
v_gene: TRBV19
abundance: -
d_gene: -
j_gene: TRBJ2-3

CDR3nt: TGTGCCAGCAGTGAATACTCCAGCATTAATGAGCAGTTCTTC
CDR3aa: CASSEYSSINEQFF
v_gene: TRBV25-1
abundance: -
d_gene: -
j_gene: TRBJ2-1

CDR3nt: TGCGCCAACCACCTTGACAGATTTAATGAAAAACTGTTTTTT
CDR3aa: CANHLDRFNEKLFF
v_gene: TRBV10-1
abundance: once
d_gene: -
j_gene: TRBJ1-4

CDR3nt: TGTGCCAGCAGCCAACTCTCTAGCGGGAGTGGCGAGACCCAGTACTTC
CDR3aa: CASSQLSSGSGETQYF
v_gene: TRBV3-1/TRBV3-2
abundance: -
d_gene: TRBD2
j_gene: TRBJ2-5

CDR3nt: TGTGCCAGTAGTAAATACAGGGACGGAGGTAATGAAAAACTGTTTTTT
CDR3aa: CASSKYRDGGNEKLFF
v_gene: TRBV19
abundance: -
d_gene: -
j_gene: TRBJ1-4

CDR3nt: TGTGCCAGCAGCCCCGAGGGGATTGAAGCTTTCTTT
CDR3aa: CASSPEGIEAFF
v_gene: TRBV7-8
abundance: few
d_gene: -
j_gene: TRBJ1-1

CDR3nt: TGTGCCAGCAGTCGACAGGGGGCCCCTTCCAGACAGCCCCAGCATTTT
CDR3aa: CASSRQGAPSRQPQHF
v_gene: TRBV2
abundance: -
d_gene: TRBD1
j_gene: TRBJ1-5

CDR3nt: TGTGCCAGCAGCGATAGCGGTTACAATGAGCAGTTCTTC
CDR3aa: CASSDSGYNEQFF
v_gene: TRBV3-1/TRBV3-2
abundance: -
d_gene: -
j_gene: TRBJ2-1

CDR3nt: TGTGCCAGCAGGATCGGGGGGCGTTACGAGCAGTACTTC
CDR3aa: CASRIGGRYEQYF
v_gene: TRBV12-3/TRBV12-4
abundance: -
d_gene: -
j_gene: TRBJ2-7